This TCR beta chain was captured by sequencing in a study of spatial heterogeneity in lung cancer. Across the study: The count of detected beta-chain sequences consistently exceeded that of alpha-chain sequences. The average appearance count of each unique TCR and UMI combination in raw reads was more than nine. Study observations and caveats: Blood showed ubiquitous tumor TCRs more often at resection than at routine follow-up.

TCRdb reprocessed the 5' RACE reads with MiXCR, giving one entry per CDR3 protein. The sample yields 40,000 to 55,000 distinct CDR3 sequences, roughly 13% seen once. Trimming removed 3 bases at V and 8 bases at J, with 17 bases between. The germline V gene has CDR1 SGHRS and CDR2 YFSETQ. The CDR3 has 15 amino acids. This clonotype occurred a few times. The antigen is undetermined. Time point denoted: sample taken at primary tumor resection. Whole RNA obtained from tumor, nontumor lung or frozen PBMC underwent sequencing without sorting. The rearrangement links TRBV5-1 to TRBJ1-4, with a weak D call TRBD1 (5 bases). Here the sequenced sample was PBMCs, taken at surgery. This receptor was taken from a male donor with early-stage non-small cell lung cancer. CDR3 sequence (DNA): TGCGCCAGCAGCTGGGGGGGAGACCAGGACGAAAAACTGTTTTTT. It translates to CASSWGGDQDEKLFF. Variable domain in full (rest from reference TRBV5-1 and TRBJ1-4): KAGVTQTPRYLIKTRGQQVTLSCSPISGHRSVSWYQQTPGQGLQFLFEYFSETQRNKGNFPGRFSGRQFSNSRSEMNVSTLELGDSALYLCASSWGGDQDEKLFFGSGTQLSVL.